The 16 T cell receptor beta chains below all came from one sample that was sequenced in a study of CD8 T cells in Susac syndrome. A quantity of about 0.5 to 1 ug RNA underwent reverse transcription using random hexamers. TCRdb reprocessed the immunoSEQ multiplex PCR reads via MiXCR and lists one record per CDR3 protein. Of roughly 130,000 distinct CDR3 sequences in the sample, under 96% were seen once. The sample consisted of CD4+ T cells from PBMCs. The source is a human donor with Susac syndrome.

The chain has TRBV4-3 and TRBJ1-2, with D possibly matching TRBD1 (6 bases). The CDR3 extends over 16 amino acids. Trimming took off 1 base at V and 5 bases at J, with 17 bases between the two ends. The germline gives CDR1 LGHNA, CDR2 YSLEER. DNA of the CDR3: TGCGCCAGCAGCCAAGTGGGGGGGCGAAGAAATTATGGCTACACCTTC. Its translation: CASSQVGGRRNYGYTF.

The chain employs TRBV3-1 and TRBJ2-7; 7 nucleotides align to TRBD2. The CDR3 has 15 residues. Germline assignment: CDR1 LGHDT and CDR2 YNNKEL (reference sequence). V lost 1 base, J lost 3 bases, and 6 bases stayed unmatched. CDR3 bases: TGTGCCAGCAGCCAAGCCTCCGGGGGGAACTACGAGCAGTACTTC. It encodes CASSQASGGNYEQYF.

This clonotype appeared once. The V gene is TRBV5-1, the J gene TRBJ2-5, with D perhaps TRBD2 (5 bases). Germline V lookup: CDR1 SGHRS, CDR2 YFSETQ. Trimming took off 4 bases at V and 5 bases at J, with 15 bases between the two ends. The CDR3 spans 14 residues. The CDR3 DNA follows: TGCGCCAGCAGCCCGGCGGGTAGGAGGGAGACCCAGTACTTC. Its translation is CASSPAGRRETQYF.

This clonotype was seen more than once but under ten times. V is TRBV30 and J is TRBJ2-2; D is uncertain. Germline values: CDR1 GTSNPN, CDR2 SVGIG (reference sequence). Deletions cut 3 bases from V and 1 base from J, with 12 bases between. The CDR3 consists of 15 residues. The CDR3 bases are TGTGCCTGGAGGGCGGTAGGATGGAACACCGGGGAGCTGTTTTTT. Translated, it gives CAWRAVGWNTGELFF.

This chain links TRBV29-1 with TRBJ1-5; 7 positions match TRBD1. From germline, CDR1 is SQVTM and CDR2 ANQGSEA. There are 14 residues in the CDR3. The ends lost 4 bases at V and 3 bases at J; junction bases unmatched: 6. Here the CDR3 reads CSVAQGDNNQPQHF. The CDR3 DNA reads TGCAGCGTTGCCCAGGGGGATAACAATCAGCCCCAGCATTTT. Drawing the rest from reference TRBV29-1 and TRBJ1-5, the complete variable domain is SAVISQKPSRDICQRGTSLTIQCQVDSQVTMMFWYRQQPGQSLTLIATANQGSEATYESGFVIDKFPISRPNLTFSTLTVSNMSPEDSSIYLCSVAQGDNNQPQHFGDGTRLSIL.

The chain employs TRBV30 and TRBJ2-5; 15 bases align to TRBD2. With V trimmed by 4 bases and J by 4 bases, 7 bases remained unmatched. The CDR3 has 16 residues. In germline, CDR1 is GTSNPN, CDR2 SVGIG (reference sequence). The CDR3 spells CAWTPGLAGGRETQYF. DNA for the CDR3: TGTGCCTGGACTCCGGGACTAGCGGGAGGACGAGAGACCCAGTACTTC.

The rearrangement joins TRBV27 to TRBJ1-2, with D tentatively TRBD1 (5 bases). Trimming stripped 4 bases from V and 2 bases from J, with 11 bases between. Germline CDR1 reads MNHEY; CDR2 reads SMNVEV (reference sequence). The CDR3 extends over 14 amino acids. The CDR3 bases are TGTGCCAGCAGTTGGGGCCGTGCCAACTATGGCTACACCTTC. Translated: CASSWGRANYGYTF.

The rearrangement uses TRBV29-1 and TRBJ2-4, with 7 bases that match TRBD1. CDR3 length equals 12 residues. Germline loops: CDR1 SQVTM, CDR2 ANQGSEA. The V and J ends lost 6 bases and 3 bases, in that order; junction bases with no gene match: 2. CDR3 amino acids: CSVGTVKNIQYF. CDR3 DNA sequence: TGCAGCGTGGGGACAGTCAAAAACATTCAGTACTTC.

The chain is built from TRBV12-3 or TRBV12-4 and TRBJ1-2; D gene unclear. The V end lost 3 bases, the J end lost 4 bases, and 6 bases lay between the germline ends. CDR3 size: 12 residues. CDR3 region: CASSFDGYGYTF. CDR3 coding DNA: TGTGCCAGCAGTTTTGACGGCTATGGCTACACCTTC.

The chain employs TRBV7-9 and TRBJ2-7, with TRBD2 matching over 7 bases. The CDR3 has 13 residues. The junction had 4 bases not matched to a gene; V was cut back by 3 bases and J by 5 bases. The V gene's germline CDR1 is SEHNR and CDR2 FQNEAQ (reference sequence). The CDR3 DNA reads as TGTGCCAGCAGCTTCACTAGCGTCGACGAGCAGTACTTC. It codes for CASSFTSVDEQYF.

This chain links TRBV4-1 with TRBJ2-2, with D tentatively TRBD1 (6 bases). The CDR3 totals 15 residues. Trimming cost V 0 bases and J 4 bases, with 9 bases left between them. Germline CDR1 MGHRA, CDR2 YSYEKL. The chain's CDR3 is CASSQDPRGTGELFF. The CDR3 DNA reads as TGCGCCAGCAGCCAAGACCCCAGGGGCACCGGGGAGCTGTTTTTT.

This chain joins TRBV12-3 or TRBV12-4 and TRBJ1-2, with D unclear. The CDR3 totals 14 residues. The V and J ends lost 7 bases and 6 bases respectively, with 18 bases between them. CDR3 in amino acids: CASTHQRVGNGYTF. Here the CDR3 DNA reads TGTGCCAGCACCCATCAACGCGTAGGAAATGGCTACACCTTC.

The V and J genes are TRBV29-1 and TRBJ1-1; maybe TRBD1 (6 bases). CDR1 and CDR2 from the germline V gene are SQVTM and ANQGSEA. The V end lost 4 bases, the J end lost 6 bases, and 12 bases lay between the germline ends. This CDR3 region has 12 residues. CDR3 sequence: CSVVQGIAEAFF. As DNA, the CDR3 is TGCAGCGTTGTACAGGGTATAGCTGAAGCTTTCTTT.

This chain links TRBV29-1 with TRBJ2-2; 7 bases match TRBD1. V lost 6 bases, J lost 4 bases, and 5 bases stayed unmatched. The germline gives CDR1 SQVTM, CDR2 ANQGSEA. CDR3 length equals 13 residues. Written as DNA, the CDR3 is TGCAGCGTAAAACAGGGGTCCACCGGGGAGCTGTTTTTT. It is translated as CSVKQGSTGELFF.

CDR3 bases: TGTGCCAGCAGCCAAGGACAGCAATATGGCTACACCTTC. Translation: CASSQGQQYGYTF. This rearrangement joins TRBV14 to TRBJ1-2; D perhaps matches TRBD1 (5 bases). The CDR3 extends over 13 amino acids. Trimming shortened V by 1 base and J by 5 bases, and 8 bases separated the two germline ends. Germline assignment: CDR1 SGHDN and CDR2 FVKESK.

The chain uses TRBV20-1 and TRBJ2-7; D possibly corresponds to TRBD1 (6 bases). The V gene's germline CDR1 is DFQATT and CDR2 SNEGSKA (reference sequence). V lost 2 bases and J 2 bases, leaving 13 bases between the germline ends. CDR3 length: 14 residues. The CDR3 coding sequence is TGCAGTGCTAGACGGACAGAGGTTACCTACGAGCAGTACTTC. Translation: CSARRTEVTYEQYF.